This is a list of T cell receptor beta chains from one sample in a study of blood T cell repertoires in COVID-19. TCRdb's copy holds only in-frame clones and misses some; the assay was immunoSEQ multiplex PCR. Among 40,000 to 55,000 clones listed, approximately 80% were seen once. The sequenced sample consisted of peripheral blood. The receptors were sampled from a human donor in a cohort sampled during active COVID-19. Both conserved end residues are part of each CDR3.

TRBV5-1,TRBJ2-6,CASRTGVQNGANVLTF
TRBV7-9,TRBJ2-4,CASSPRGDLKNIQYF
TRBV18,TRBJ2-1,CASSPNTIEQFF
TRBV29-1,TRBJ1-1,CSVPRTGGFLNTEAFF
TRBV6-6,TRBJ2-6,CASSTLDRDGANVLTF
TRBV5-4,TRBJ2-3,CASSFGRMGDTQYF
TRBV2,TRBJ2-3,CASTKLRALGDTQYF
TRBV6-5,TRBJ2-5,CASSYSIGREGETQYF
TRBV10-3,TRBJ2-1,CAISESTGSDEQFF
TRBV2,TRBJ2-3,CASSDRSGSLDTQYF
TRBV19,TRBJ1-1,CASSTGQGGAEAFF